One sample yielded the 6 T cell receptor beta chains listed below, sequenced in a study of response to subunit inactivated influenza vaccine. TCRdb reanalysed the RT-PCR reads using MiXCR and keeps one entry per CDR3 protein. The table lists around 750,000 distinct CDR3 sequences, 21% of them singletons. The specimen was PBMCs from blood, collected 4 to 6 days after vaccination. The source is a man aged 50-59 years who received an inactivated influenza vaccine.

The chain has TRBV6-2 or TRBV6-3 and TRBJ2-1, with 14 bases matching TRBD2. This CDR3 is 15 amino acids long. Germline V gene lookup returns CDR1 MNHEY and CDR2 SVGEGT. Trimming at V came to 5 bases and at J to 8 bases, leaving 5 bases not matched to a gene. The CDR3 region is CASSRLAGGPYEQFF. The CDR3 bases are TGTGCCAGCAGTCGACTAGCGGGGGGGCCCTATGAGCAGTTCTTC.

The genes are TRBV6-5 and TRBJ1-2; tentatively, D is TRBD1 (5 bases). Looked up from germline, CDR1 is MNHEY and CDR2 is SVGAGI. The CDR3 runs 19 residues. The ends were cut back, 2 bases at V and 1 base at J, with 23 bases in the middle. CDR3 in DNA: TGTGCCAGCAGTTACGGGTTCGCCGGGACGGGAGATATTAACTATGGCTACACCTTC. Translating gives CASSYGFAGTGDINYGYTF.

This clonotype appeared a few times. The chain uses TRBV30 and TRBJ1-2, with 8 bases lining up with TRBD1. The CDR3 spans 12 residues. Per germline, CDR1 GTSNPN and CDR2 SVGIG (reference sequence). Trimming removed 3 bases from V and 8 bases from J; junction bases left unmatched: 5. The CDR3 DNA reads TGTGCCTGGAGAGGGACAGGCGGAGGCTACACCTTC. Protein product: CAWRGTGGGYTF.

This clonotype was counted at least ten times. As DNA, the CDR3 is TGCGCCAGCAGCCCCGGACACGGCAGCTCCTACGAGCAGTACTTC. Protein sequence: CASSPGHGSSYEQYF. The V and J genes are TRBV4-1 and TRBJ2-7; tentatively, D is TRBD1 (5 bases). V shed 4 bases and J shed 0 bases, with 13 bases lying between them. The CDR3 sequence is 15 residues long. The germline gives CDR1 MGHRA, CDR2 YSYEKL.

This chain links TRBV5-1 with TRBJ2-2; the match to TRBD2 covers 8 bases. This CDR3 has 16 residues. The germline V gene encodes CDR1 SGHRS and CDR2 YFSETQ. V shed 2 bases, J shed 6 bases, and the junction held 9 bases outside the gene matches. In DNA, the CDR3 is TGCGCCAGCAGCTTCCCCTCCGGGGGGGGTGCCGGGGAGCTGTTTTTT. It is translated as CASSFPSGGGAGELFF.

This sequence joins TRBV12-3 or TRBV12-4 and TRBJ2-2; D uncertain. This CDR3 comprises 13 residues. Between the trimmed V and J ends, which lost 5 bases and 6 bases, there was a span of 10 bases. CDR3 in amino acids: CASSPRAAGELFF. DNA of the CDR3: TGTGCCAGCAGTCCCCGGGCAGCCGGGGAGCTGTTTTTT.